The subject of this entry is one TCR beta chain. The sample belongs to a study of blood T cell repertoires in COVID-19. Study background: Sources were T cells, B-cell-depleted T cells, or PBMCs; the material itself was cDNA or gDNA.

Source study methods: Nucleated cell counts were estimated from reference gene primer amplification. Profiled with immunoSEQ multiplex PCR; TCRdb holds only in-frame clones, not every one. The V and J calls and clone size are taken from that table; D and trimming were inferred from the DNA. The table records some 260,000 clones, about 80% of them present only once. There are 18 residues in the CDR3. J lost 5 bases, V lost 0 bases, and 10 bases had no gene match. The germline V gene encodes CDR1 LGHNA and CDR2 YSLEER. The chain is built from TRBV4-3 and TRBJ1-2; 12 bases align to TRBD1. Sequencing used PBMCs or T cells enriched from blood (not recorded which). The sequence came from a man aged 25-40 years with acute COVID-19. In nucleotides, the CDR3 is TGCGCCAGCAGCCAAGACCCCGGGACAGGGGGCCTAGGATATGGCTACACCTTC. It encodes CASSQDPGTGGLGYGYTF.